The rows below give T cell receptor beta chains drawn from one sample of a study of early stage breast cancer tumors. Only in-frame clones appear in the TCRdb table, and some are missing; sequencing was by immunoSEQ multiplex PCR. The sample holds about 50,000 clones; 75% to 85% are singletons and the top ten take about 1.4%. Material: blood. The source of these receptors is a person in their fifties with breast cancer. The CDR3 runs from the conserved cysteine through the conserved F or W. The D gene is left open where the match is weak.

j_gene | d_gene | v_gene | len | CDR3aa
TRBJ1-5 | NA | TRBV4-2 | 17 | CASSQVGQPTSNQPQHF
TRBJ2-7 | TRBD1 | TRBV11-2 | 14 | CASRNPGQGDEQYF
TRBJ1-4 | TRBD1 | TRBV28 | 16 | CASSGDRGATNEKLFF
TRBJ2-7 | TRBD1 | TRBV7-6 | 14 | CASSSRDRGSEQYF
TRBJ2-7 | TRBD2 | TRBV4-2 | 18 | CASSLNPGTSGISYEQYF
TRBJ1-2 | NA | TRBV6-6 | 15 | CASSYSEALNYGYTF
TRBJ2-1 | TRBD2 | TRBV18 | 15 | CASSPTSGSIYEQFF
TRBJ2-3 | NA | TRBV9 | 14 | CASSVGGRTDTQYF
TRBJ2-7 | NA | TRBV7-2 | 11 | CASSFHYEQYF
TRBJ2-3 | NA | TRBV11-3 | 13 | CASSLMGGDTQYF
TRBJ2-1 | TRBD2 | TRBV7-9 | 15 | CASSLRTSGRDEQFF
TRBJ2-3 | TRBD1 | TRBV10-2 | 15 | CASSDPGQGTDTQYF
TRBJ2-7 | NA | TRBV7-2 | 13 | CASSWGGTYEQYF
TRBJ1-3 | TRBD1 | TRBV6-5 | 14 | CASSTQGPGNTIYF
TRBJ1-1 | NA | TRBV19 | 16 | CASSIQPTGGNTEAFF
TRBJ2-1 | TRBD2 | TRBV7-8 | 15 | CASSSSGGFYNEQFF
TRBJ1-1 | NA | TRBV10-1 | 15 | CASSEGVQGRTEAFF
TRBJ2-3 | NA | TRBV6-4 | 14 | CASSPFRGADTQYF
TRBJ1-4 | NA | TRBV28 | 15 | CASSSYTATNEKLFF
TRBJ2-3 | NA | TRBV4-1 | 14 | CASSQEDNTDTQYF